The clone carrying this T cell receptor beta chain was counted ten times or more. The antigen remains unidentified. Unique molecular identifiers were attached to individual cDNA molecules. Via MiXCR, TCRdb re-called the 5' RACE reads, giving one row per CDR3 protein. The top ten clones hold approximately 5.5% of a sample with tens of thousands of distinct CDR3 sequences, about 5.8% of them seen once. The data derive from a study of early T cells in non-severe SARS-CoV-2 infection. Background on the study: The chains were unpaired, and the sequenced material was bulk RNA from unsorted whole blood. Study-level results: Matches to VDJdb favored anti-spike CD8 responses and missed private and CD4 specificities.

The CDR3 has 16 residues. V lost 0 bases, J lost 5 bases, and 15 bases lay in between. Germline lookup yields CDR1 SGHRS and CDR2 YFSETQ. This receptor was obtained from an adult who was a healthcare worker with PCR-confirmed SARS-CoV-2 infection or an uninfected control (not recorded which). The chain uses TRBV5-1 and TRBJ2-1; D is unresolved. Sequencing input: whole blood. CDR3 coding DNA: TGCGCCAGCAGCTTGGTGGCTGGATCCGCTGACAATGAGCAGTTCTTC. This encodes CASSLVAGSADNEQFF.